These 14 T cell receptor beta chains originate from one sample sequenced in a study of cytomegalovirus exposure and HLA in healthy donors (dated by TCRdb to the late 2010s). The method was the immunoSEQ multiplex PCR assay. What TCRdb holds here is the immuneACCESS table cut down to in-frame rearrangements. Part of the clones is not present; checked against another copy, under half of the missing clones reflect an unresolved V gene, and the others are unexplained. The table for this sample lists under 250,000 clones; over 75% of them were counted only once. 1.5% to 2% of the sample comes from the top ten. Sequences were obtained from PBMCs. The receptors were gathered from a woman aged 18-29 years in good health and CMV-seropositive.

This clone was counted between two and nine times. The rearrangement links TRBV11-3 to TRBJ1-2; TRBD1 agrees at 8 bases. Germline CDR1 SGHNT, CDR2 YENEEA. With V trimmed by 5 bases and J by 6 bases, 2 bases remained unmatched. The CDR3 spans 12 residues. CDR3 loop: CASSGQGDGYTF. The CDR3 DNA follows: TGTGCCAGCAGCGGACAGGGAGATGGCTACACCTTC.

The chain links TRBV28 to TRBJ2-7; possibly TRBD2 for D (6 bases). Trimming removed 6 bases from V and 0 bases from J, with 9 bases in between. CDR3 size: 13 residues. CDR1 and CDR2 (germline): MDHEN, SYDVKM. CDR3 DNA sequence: TGTGCCAGCAGGGCGGGAAGCTCCTACGAGCAGTACTTC. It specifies CASRAGSSYEQYF. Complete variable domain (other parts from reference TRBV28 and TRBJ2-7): DVKVTQSSRYLVKRTGEKVFLECVQDMDHENMFWYRQDPGLGLRLIYFSYDVKMKEKGDIPEGYSVSREKKERFSLILESASTNQTSMYLCASRAGSSYEQYFGPGTRLTVT.

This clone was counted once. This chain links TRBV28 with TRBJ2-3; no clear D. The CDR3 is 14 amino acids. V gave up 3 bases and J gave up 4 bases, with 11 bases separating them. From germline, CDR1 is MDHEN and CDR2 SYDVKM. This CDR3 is CASSFFGGADTQYF. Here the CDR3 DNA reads TGTGCCAGCAGTTTTTTCGGCGGCGCAGATACGCAGTATTTT.

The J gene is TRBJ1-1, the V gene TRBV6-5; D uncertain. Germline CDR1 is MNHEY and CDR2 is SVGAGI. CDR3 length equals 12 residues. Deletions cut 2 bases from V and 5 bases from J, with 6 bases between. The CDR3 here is CASSYEGTEAFF. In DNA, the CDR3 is TGTGCCAGCAGTTACGAGGGTACTGAAGCTTTCTTT.

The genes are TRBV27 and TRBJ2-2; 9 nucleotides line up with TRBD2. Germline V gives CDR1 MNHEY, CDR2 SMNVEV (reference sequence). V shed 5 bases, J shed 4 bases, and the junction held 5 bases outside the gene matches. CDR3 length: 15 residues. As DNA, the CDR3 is TGTGCCAGCAGTCTAGCGGGGAGGGGCACCGGGGAGCTGTTTTTT. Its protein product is CASSLAGRGTGELFF.

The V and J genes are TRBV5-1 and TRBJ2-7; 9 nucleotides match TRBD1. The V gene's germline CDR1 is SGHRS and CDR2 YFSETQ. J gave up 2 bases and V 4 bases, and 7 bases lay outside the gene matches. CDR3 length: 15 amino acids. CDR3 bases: TGCGCCAGCAGCAGACAGGGGGGAATGCCCTACGAGCAGTACTTC. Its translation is CASSRQGGMPYEQYF.

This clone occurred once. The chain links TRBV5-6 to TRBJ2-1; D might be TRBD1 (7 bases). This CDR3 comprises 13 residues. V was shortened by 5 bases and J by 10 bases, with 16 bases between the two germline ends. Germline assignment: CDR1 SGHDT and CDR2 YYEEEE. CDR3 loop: CASSSVQGGEQFF. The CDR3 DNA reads TGTGCCAGCAGTTCAGTCCAGGGGGGCGAGCAGTTCTTC.

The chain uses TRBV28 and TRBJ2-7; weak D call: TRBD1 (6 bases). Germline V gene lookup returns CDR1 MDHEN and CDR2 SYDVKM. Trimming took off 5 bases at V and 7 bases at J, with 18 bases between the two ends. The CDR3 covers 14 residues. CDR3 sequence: CASSPRGLRGEQYF. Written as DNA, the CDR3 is TGTGCCAGCAGTCCCCGGGGCCTTAGGGGGGAGCAGTACTTC.

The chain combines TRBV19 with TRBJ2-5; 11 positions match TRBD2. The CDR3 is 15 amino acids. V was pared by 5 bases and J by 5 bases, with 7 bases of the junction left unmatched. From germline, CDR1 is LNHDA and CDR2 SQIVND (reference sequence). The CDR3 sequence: CASSERLAGFETQYF. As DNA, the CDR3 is TGTGCCAGTAGTGAGAGACTAGCGGGATTCGAGACCCAGTACTTC.

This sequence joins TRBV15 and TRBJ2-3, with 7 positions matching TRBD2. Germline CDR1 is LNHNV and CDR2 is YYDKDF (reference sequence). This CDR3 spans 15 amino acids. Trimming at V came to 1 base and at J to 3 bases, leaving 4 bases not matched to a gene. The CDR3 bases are TGTGCCACCAGCAGAGGGGGAGGGAGTACAGATACGCAGTATTTT. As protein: CATSRGGGSTDTQYF.

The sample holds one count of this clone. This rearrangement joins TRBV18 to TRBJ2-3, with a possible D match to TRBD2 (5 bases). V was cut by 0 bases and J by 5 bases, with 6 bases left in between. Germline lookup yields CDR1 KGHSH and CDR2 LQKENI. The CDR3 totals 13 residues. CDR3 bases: TGTGCCAGCTCACCACCGAGGGAAGATACGCAGTATTTT. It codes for CASSPPREDTQYF.

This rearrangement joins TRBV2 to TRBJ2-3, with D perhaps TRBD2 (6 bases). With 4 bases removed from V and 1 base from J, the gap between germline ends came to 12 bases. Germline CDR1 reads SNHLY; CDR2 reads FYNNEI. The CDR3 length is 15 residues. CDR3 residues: CASSGGTMGTDTQYF. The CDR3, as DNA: TGTGCCAGCAGTGGCGGGACCATGGGCACAGATACGCAGTATTTT.

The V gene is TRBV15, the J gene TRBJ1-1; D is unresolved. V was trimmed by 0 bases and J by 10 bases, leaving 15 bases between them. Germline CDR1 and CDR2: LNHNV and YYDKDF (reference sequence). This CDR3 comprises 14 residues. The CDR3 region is CATSRDPWLSGAFF. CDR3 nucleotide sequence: TGTGCCACCAGCAGAGATCCTTGGCTGTCTGGAGCTTTCTTT.

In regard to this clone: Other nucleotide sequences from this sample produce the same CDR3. The CDR3 reads CASSFGGNTEAFF. In nucleotides, the CDR3 is TGCGCCAGCAGCTTCGGAGGGAACACTGAAGCTTTCTTT. The rearrangement links TRBV5-1 to TRBJ1-1; D not resolved. CDR1 is SGHRS, CDR2 YFSETQ, per germline. This CDR3 is 13 amino acids long. Trimming stripped 2 bases from V and 1 base from J, with 6 bases between.